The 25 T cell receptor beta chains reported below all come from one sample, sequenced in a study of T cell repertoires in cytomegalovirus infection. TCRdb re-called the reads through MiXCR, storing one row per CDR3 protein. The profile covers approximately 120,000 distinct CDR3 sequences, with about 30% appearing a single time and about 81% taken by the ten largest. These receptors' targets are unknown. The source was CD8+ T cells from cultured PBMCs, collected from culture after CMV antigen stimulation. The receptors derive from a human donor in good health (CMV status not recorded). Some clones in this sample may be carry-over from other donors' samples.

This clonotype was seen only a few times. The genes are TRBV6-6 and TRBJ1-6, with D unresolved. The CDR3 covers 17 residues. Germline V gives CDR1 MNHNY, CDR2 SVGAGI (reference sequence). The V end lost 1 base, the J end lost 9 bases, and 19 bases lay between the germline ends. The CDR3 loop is CASSYFLQPWLGSPLHF. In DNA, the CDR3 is TGTGCCAGCAGTTACTTTCTACAGCCTTGGTTGGGTTCACCCCTCCACTTT.

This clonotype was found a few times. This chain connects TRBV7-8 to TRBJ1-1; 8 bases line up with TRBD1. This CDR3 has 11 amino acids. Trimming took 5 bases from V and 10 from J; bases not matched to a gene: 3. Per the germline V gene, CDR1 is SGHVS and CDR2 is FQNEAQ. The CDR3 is CASSPGQGAFF. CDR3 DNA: TGTGCCAGCAGCCCTGGACAGGGAGCTTTCTTT.

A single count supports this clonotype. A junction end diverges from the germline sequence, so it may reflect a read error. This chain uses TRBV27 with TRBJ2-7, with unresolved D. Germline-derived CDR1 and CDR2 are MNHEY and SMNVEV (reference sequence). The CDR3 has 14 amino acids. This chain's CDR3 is CASSLSAAPYKQYF. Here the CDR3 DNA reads TGTGCCAGCAGTTTATCAGCAGCCCCCTACAAGCAGTACTTC.

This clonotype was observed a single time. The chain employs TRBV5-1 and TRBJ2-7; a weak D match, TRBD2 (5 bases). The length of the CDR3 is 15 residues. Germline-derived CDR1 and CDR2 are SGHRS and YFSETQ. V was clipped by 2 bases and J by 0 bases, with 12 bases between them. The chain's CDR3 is CASSLDTGSSYEQYF. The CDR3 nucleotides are TGCGCCAGCAGCTTAGACACGGGGAGCTCCTACGAGCAGTACTTC.

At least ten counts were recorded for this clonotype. CDR3 amino acids: CASSLPGTYEQYF. The CDR3 DNA follows: TGTGCCAGCAGTTTACCGGGGACCTACGAGCAGTACTTC. The rearrangement links TRBV12-3 or TRBV12-4 to TRBJ2-7; D may be TRBD2 (5 bases). The CDR3 length is 13 residues. Deletions cut 2 bases from V and 2 bases from J, with 7 bases between.

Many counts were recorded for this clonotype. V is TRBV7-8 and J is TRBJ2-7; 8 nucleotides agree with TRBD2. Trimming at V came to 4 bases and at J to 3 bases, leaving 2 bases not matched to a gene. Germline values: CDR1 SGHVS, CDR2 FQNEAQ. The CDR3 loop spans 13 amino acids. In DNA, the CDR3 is TGTGCCAGCAGCTCGGGACTAGTCTACGAGCAGTACTTC. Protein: CASSSGLVYEQYF.

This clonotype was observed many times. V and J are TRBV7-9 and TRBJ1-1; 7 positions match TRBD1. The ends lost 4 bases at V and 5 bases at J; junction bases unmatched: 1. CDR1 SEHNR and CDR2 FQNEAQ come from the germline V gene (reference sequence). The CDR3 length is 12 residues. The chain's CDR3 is CASSYRGTEAFF. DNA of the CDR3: TGTGCCAGCAGCTACAGGGGAACTGAAGCTTTCTTT.

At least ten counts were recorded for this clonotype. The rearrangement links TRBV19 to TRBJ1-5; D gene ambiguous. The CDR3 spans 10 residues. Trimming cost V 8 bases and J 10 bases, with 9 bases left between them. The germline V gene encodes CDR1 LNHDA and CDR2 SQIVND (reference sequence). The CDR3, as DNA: TGTGCCAGTGGGCAGGTTCCCCAGCATTTT. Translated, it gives CASGQVPQHF.

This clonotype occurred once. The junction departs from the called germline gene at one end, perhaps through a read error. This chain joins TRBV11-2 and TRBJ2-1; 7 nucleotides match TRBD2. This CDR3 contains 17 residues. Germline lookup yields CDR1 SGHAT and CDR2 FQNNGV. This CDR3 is CASGLDHLRGNYNEQFF. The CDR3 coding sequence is TGTGCCAGCGGCTTAGATCATCTGCGGGGGAACTACAATGAGCAGTTCTTC.

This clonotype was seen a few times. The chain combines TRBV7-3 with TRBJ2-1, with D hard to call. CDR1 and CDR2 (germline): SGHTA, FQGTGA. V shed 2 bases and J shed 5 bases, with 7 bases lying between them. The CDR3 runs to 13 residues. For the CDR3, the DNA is TGTGCCAGCAGCTTATTAGGAGACAATGAGCAGTTCTTC. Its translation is CASSLLGDNEQFF.

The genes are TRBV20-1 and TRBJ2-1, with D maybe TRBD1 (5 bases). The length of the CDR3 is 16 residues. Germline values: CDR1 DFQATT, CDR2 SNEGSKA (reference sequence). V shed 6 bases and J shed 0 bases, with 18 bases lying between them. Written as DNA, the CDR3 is TGCAGTGCCGAGAGGACAACCCTTAGCTCCTACAATGAGCAGTTCTTC. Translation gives CSAERTTLSSYNEQFF.

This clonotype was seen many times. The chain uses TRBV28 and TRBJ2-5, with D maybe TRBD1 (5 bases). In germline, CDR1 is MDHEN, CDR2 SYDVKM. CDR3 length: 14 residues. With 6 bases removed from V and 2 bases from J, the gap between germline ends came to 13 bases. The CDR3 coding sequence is TGTGCCAGCAGATCGGACACCCTACAAGAGACCCAGTACTTC. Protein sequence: CASRSDTLQETQYF.

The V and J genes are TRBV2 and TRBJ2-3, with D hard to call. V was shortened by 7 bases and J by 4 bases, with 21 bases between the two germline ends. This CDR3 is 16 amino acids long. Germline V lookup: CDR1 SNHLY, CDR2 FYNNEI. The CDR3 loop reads CASTPRAGPFADTQYF. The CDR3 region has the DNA TGTGCCAGCACCCCCCGGGCAGGCCCGTTCGCAGATACGCAGTATTTT.

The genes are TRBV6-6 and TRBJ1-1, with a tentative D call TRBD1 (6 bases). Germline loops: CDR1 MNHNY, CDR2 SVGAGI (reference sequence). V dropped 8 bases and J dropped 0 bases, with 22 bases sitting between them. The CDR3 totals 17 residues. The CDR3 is CASPPDRPFSMNTEAFF. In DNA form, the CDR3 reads TGTGCCAGCCCCCCGGACAGACCCTTTTCTATGAACACTGAAGCTTTCTTT.

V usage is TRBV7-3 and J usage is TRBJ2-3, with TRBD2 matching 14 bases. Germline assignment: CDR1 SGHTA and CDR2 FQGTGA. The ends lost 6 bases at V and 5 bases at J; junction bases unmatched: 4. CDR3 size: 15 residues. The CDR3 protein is CASSRLAGGQDTQYF. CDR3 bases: TGTGCCAGCAGTCGACTAGCGGGGGGGCAAGATACGCAGTATTTT. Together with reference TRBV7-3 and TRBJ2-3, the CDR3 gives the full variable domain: GAGVSQTPSNKVTEKGKYVELRCDPISGHTALYWYRQSLGQGPEFLIYFQGTGAADDSGLPNDRFFAVRPEGSVSTLKIQRTERGDSAVYLCASSRLAGGQDTQYFGPGTRLTVL.

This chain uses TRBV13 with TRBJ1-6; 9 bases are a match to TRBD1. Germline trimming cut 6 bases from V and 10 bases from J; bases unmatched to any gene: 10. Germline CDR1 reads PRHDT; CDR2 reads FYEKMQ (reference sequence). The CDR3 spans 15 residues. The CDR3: CASRGGDRVDSPLHF. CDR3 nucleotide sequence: TGTGCCAGCAGGGGGGGGGACAGGGTGGACTCACCCCTCCACTTT.

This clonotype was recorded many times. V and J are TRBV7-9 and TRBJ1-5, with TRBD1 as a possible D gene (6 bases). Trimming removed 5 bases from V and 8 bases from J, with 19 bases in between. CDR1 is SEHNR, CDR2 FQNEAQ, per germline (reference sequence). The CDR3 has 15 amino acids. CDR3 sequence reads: CASSPSDSVIEPQHF. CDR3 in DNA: TGTGCCAGCAGCCCCTCGGACAGCGTAATCGAGCCCCAGCATTTT.

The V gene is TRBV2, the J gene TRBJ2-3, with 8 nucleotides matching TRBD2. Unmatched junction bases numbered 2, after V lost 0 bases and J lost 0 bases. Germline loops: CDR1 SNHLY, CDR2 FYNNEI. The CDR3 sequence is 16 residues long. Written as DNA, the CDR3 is TGTGCCAGCAGTGAAGCGCCTAGCGGGAGCACAGATACGCAGTATTTT. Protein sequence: CASSEAPSGSTDTQYF.

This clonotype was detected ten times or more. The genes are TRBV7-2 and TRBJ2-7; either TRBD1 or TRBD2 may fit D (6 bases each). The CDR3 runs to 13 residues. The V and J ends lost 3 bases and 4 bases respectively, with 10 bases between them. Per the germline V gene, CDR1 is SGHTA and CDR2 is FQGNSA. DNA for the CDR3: TGTGCCAGCAGCTTCTGGGGGGCATACGAGCAGTACTTC. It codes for CASSFWGAYEQYF.

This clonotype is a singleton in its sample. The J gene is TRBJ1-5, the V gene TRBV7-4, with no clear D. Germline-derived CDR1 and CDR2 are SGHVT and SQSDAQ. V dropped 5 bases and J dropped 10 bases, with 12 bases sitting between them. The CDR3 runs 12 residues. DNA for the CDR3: TGTGCCAGCAGCCACGGGGAGACCCCCCAGCATTTT. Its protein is CASSHGETPQHF. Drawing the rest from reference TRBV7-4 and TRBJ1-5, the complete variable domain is GAGVSQSPRYKVAKRGRDVALRCDSISGHVTLYWYRQTLGQGSEVLTYSQSDAQRDKSGRPSGRFSAERPERSVSTLKIQRTEQGDSAVYLCASSHGETPQHFGDGTRLSIL.

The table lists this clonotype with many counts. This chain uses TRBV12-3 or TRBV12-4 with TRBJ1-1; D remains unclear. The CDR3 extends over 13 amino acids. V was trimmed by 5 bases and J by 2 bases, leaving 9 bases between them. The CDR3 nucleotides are TGTGCCAGCAGTGCCGGGCCTAACACTGAAGCTTTCTTT. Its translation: CASSAGPNTEAFF.

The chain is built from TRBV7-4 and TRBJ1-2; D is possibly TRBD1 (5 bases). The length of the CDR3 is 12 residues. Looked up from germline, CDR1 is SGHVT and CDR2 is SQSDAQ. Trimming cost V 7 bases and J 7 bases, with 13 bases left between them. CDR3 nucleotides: TGTGCCAGCAAGGATGGGGGACCTGGCTACACCTTC. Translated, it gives CASKDGGPGYTF.

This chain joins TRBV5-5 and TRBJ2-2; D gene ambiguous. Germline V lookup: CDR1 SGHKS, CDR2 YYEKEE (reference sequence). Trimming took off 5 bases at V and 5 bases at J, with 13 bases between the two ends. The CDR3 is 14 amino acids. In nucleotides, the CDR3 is TGTGCCAGCAGAATGGGCCCTACTACCGGGGAGCTGTTTTTT. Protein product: CASRMGPTTGELFF.

The CDR3 DNA is TGTGCCAGTAGTATCGGGTGGGGCACTGAAGCTTTCTTT. Translated, it gives CASSIGWGTEAFF. V usage is TRBV19 and J usage is TRBJ1-1; D remains ambiguous. Trimming pared 3 bases from V and 4 bases from J, leaving 9 bases between. The CDR3 is made up of 13 amino acids. Per germline, CDR1 LNHDA and CDR2 SQIVND (reference sequence).

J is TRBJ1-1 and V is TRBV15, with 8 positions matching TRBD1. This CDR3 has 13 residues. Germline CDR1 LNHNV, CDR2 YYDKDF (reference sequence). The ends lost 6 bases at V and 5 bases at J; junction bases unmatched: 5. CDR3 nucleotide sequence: TGTGCCACCAGAGACAGGGGTTGGACTGAAGCTTTCTTT. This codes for CATRDRGWTEAFF.